This T cell receptor (beta chain) was obtained from a study of cytomegalovirus exposure and HLA in healthy donors. About the research overall: The 100 to 150 validation repertoires used the same platform as the 650 to 850 first-cohort repertoires, a later analysis reported.

The method was immunoSEQ multiplex PCR; TCRdb's version includes in-frame clones alone and lacks a portion of them. Here the sample spans approximately 120,000 clones, about 90% being singletons. Study results and limitations: Altogether, some 160 TCR beta chains were recorded as cytomegalovirus-associated. Specificity of a few CMV-associated chains for CMV antigens was verified in vitro. That first-cohort TCR clusters tended to co-occur in the 90 to 150 validation repertoires was found in a later analysis.

Germline lookup yields CDR1 MNHEY and CDR2 SMNVEV (reference sequence). V lost 2 bases to trimming and J lost 9 bases, with 23 bases between them. The CDR3 length is 17 residues. To note about this clone: Its antigen is unidentified.

This receptor was taken from a woman younger than 30 in good health and CMV-seronegative. The chain is built from TRBV27 and TRBJ2-1; D possibly corresponds to TRBD2 (6 bases). Source material: PBMCs. CDR3 in amino acids: CASSLAAGGTGVFEQFF. The DNA of the CDR3 is TGTGCCAGCAGTTTAGCAGCGGGCGGGACCGGAGTTTTTGAGCAGTTCTTC.